This T cell receptor (beta chain) derives from a study of blood T cell repertoires in COVID-19. Across the study: Sources were T cells, B-cell-depleted T cells, or PBMCs; the material itself was cDNA or gDNA.

Method: immunoSEQ multiplex PCR; TCRdb's copy keeps in-frame clones and lacks some. The sample includes about 410,000 clones, roughly 88% of them seen just once. Germline V gives CDR1 SGHRS, CDR2 YFSETQ. V lost 2 bases, J lost 8 bases, and 13 bases lay in between. The CDR3 is made up of 13 amino acids. In its sample, this clone was seen once. This sequence joins TRBV5-1 and TRBJ1-2, with D possibly being TRBD1 (5 bases). The sample taken for sequencing was peripheral blood. The receptor comes from a woman in her 30s with active or convalescent COVID-19. For the CDR3, the DNA is TGCGCCAGCAGCTTCAGGGAAGACAGAGGCTACACCTTC. Translation: CASSFREDRGYTF.